This T cell receptor (beta chain) was sequenced during a study of cytomegalovirus exposure and HLA in healthy donors. Study information: T cells numbering about 180 million yielded 100 million to 120 million unique TCR beta sequences in an earlier analysis.

Per the germline V gene, CDR1 is DFQATT and CDR2 is SNEGSKA (reference sequence). Germline trimming cut 3 bases from V and 12 bases from J; bases unmatched to any gene: 7. The CDR3 is made up of 11 amino acids. The study ran its PCR with 60 Vbeta and 13 Jbeta primers. Measured with immunoSEQ multiplex PCR; TCRdb has only the in-frame clones, and not every one. The sample holds some 87,000 clones, 55% to 75% seen once. This clone was detected a few times. The source is a woman between 45 and 65 years old in good health and CMV-seropositive. The chain joins TRBV20-1 to TRBJ1-1; 7 nucleotides match TRBD1. Sample: PBMCs. CDR3 nucleotide sequence: TGCAGTGCTAGCAGGGGGGCGATGACTTTCTTT. As protein: CSASRGAMTFF.